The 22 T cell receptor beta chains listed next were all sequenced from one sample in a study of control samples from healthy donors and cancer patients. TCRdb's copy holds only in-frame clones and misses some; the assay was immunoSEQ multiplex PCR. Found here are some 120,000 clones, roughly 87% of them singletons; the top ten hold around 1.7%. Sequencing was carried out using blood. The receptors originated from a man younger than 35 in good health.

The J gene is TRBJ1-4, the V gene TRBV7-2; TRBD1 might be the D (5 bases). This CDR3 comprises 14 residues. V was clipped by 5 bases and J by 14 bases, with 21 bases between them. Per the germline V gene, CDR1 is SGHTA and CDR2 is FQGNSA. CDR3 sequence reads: CASSPRGDGLLLFF. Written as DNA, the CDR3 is TGTGCCAGCAGCCCCCGGGGGGACGGGCTTCTCCTGTTTTTT.

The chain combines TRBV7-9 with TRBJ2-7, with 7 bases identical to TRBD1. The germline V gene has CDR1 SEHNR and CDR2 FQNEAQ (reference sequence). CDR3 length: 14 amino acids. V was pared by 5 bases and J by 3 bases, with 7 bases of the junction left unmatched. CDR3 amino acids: CASSMTGMGYEQYF. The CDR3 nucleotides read TGTGCCAGCAGCATGACAGGGATGGGCTACGAGCAGTACTTC. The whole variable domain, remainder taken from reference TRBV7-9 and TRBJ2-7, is DTGVSQNPRHKITKRGQNVTFRCDPISEHNRLYWYRQTLGQGPEFLTYFQNEAQLEKSRLLSDRFSAERPKGSFSTLEIQRTEQGDSAMYLCASSMTGMGYEQYFGPGTRLTVT.

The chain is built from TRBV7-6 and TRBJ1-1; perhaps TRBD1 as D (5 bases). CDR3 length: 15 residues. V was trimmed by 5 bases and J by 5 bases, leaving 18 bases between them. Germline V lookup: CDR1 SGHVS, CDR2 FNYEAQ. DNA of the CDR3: TGTGCCAGCAGCCAGGGTGTAGGGATGAGGACTGAAGCTTTCTTT. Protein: CASSQGVGMRTEAFF.

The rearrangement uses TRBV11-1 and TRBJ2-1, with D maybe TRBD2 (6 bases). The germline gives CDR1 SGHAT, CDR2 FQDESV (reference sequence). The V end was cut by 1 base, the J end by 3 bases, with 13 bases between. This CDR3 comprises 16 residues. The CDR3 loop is CASSLVTGVGYNEQFF. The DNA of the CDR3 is TGTGCCAGCAGCTTAGTTACGGGAGTGGGCTACAATGAGCAGTTCTTC.

CDR3: CASTRDLNSPLHF. In DNA, the CDR3 is TGTGCCAGTACCCGGGACTTAAATTCACCCCTCCACTTT. The chain carries TRBV19 and TRBJ1-6; D is possibly TRBD1 (5 bases). Looked up from germline, CDR1 is LNHDA and CDR2 is SQIVND (reference sequence). The ends were cut back, 7 bases at V and 7 bases at J, with 11 bases in the middle. The CDR3 consists of 13 residues.

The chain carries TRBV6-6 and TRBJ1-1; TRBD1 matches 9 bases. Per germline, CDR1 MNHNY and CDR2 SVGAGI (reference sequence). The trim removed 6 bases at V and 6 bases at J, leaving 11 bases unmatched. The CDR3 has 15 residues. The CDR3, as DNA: TGTGCCAGCAGGCCCCCGGGACAGGGAACGCCTGAAGCTTTCTTT. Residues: CASRPPGQGTPEAFF.

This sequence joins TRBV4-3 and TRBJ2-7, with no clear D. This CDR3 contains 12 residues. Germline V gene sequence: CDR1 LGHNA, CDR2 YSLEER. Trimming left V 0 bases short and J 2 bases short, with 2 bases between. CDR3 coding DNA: TGCGCCAGCAGCCAAGATCCCTACGAGCAGTACTTC. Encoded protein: CASSQDPYEQYF.

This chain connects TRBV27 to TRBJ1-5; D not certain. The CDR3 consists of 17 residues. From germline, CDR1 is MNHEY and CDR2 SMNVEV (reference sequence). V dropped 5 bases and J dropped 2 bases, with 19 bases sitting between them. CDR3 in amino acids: CASSETGPGLRNQPQHF. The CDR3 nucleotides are TGTGCCAGCAGTGAGACCGGACCGGGTTTGCGCAATCAGCCCCAGCATTTT.

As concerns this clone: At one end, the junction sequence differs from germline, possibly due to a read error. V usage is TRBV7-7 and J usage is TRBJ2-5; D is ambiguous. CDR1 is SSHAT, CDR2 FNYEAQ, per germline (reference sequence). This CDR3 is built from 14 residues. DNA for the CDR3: TGTGCTAGCAGCTTAGATCTAGGGTGGGAGACCCAGTACTTC. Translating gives CASSLDLGWETQYF.

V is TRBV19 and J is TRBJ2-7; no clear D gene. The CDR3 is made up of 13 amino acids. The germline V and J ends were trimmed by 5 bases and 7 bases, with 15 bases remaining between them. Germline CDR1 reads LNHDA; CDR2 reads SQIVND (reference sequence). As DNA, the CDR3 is TGTGCCAGTAGTCAAGACCGAGTACGGGAGCAGTACTTC. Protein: CASSQDRVREQYF.

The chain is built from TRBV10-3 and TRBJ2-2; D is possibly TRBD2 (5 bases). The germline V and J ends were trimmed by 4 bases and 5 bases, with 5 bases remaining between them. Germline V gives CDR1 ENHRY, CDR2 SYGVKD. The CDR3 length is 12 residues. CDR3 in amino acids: CAISGTTGELFF. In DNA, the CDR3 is TGTGCCATCAGTGGGACTACCGGGGAGCTGTTTTTT.

The CDR3 sequence is CASSSGTGISYEQYF. CDR3 DNA: TGTGCCAGCAGCTCCGGGACAGGGATCTCCTACGAGCAGTACTTC. The chain employs TRBV5-8 and TRBJ2-7, with 9 nucleotides matching TRBD1. The germline CDR1 and CDR2 sequences are SGHTS and YDEGEE. The CDR3 is 15 residues long. V was pared by 3 bases and J by 0 bases, with 4 bases of the junction left unmatched.

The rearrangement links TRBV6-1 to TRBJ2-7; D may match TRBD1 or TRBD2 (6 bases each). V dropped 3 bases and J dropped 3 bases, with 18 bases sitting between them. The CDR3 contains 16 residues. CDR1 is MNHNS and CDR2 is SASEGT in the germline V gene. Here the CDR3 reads CASSDLWGATLYEQYF. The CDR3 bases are TGTGCCAGCAGTGACTTGTGGGGGGCGACTCTCTACGAGCAGTACTTC.

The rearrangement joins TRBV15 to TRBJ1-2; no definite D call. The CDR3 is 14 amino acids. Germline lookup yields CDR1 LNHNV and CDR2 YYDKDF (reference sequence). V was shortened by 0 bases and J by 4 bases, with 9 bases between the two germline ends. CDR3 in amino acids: CATSRDDPIYGYTF. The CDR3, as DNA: TGTGCCACCAGCAGAGATGACCCAATCTATGGCTACACCTTC.

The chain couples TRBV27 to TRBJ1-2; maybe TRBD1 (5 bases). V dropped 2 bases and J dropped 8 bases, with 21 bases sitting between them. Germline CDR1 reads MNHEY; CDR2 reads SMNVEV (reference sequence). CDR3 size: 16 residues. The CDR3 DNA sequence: TGTGCCAGCAGTTTAATCGGACAAGGAGATTCGGAAGGCTACACCTTC. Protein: CASSLIGQGDSEGYTF.

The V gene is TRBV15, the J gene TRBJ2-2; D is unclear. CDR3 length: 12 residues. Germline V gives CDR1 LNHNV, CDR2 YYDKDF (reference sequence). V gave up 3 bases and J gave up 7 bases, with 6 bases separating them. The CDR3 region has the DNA TGTGCCACCAGCAGCCATGGCGGGGAGCTGTTTTTT. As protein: CATSSHGGELFF.

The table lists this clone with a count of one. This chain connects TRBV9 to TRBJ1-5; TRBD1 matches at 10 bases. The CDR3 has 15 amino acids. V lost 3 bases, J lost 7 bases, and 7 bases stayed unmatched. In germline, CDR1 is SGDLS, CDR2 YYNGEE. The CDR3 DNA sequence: TGTGCCAGCAGCGGACAGGGGGCCGAGGGGCAGCCCCAGCATTTT. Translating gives CASSGQGAEGQPQHF.

The CDR3 spells CASSLTSSGSGAGELFF. For the CDR3, the DNA is TGTGCCAGCAGCCTGACGAGTAGCGGGAGCGGGGCCGGGGAGCTGTTTTTT. This chain uses TRBV7-3 with TRBJ2-2, with 9 positions matching TRBD2. The germline gives CDR1 SGHTA, CDR2 FQGTGA. CDR3 length equals 17 residues. J lost 6 bases, V lost 5 bases, and 13 bases had no gene match.

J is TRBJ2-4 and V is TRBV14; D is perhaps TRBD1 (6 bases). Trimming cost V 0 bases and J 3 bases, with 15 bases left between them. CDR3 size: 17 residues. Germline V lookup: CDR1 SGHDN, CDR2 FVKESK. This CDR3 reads CASSQDDHRAYKNIQYF. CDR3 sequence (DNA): TGTGCCAGCAGCCAAGATGATCACAGGGCGTACAAAAACATTCAGTACTTC.

Here the CDR3 reads CASSSRPTGELFF. The CDR3 DNA reads as TGCGCCAGTTCCTCCAGGCCCACCGGGGAGCTGTTTTTT. The chain employs TRBV10-1 and TRBJ2-2, with unresolved D. This CDR3 region has 13 residues. Germline values: CDR1 WNHNN, CDR2 SYGVQD (reference sequence). Trimming removed 9 bases at V and 4 bases at J, with 12 bases between.

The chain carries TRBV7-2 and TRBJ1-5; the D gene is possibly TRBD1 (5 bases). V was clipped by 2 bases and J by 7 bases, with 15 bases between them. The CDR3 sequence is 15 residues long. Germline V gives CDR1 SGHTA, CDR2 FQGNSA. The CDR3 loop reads CASSLSKGPPQPQHF. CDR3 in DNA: TGTGCCAGCAGCTTATCTAAGGGGCCCCCCCAGCCCCAGCATTTT.

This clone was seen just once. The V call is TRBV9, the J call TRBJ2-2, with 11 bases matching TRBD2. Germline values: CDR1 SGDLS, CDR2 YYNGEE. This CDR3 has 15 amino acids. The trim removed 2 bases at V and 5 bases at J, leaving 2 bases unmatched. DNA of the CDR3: TGTGCCAGCAGCGTGGGACTAGCGGAGACCGGGGAGCTGTTTTTT. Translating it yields CASSVGLAETGELFF.